Each of the 7 T cell receptor beta chains below was sequenced from the same sample in a study of T cells in Graves' hyperthyroidism and ophthalmopathy. What was amplified from RNA transcripts were TCR beta CDR3 regions. First-round RT-PCR of the TCR CDR3 relied on the HTBI primer set. TCRdb analysed the multiplex PCR reads with MiXCR anew, one entry per CDR3 protein. The data show about 260,000 distinct CDR3 sequences, about 20% seen once. Sequenced: blood. The origin of the receptors is a man aged 25-45 years with Graves' ophthalmopathy.

This clonotype was counted many times. This rearrangement joins TRBV7-3 to TRBJ2-2; TRBD2 is a possible D gene (6 bases). The CDR3 spans 15 residues. Trimming stripped 2 bases from V and 1 base from J, with 8 bases between. Germline values: CDR1 SGHTA, CDR2 FQGTGA. CDR3 residues: CASSLASVNTGELFF. The CDR3 DNA follows: TGTGCCAGCAGCTTAGCTAGCGTGAACACCGGGGAGCTGTTTTTT.

The table lists this clonotype with a few counts. The CDR3 spells CASSPPWGPNTGELFF. DNA of the CDR3: TGCGCCAGCAGCCCCCCGTGGGGGCCGAACACCGGGGAGCTGTTTTTT. The rearrangement joins TRBV5-1 to TRBJ2-2, with TRBD1 as a possible D gene (6 bases). The CDR3 consists of 16 residues. V gave up 4 bases and J gave up 0 bases, with 13 bases separating them. Germline CDR1 SGHRS, CDR2 YFSETQ.

This clonotype was detected only once. This chain joins TRBV5-1 and TRBJ2-1; 12 nucleotides line up with TRBD2. Germline V gives CDR1 SGHRS, CDR2 YFSETQ. J lost 9 bases, V lost 4 bases, and 8 bases had no gene match. There are 15 residues in the CDR3. This CDR3 reads CASSPRLAGGFEQFF. The CDR3 DNA sequence: TGCGCCAGCAGCCCACGTCTAGCGGGAGGGTTTGAGCAGTTCTTC.

This clonotype was detected many times. The J gene is TRBJ2-3, the V gene TRBV7-9, with TRBD2 as a possible D gene (6 bases). V lost 11 bases and J 5 bases, leaving 14 bases between the germline ends. The V gene's germline CDR1 is SEHNR and CDR2 FQNEAQ (reference sequence). The CDR3 has 12 amino acids. CDR3 region: CAPRGREDTQYF. The CDR3 bases are TGTGCCCCACGCGGGCGGGAAGATACGCAGTATTTT.

This clonotype was picked up a small number of times. The chain joins TRBV29-1 to TRBJ1-1; D is ambiguous. V was pared by 7 bases and J by 1 base, with 13 bases between. Germline V gene data show CDR1 as SQVTM and CDR2 as ANQGSEA. The CDR3 has 13 residues. CDR3 nucleotides: TGCAGCGCCCTTCCGGGATGGAACACTGAAGCTTTCTTT. Translating gives CSALPGWNTEAFF. The variable domain in full, completed from reference TRBV29-1 and TRBJ1-1, reads SAVISQKPSRDICQRGTSLTIQCQVDSQVTMMFWYRQQPGQSLTLIATANQGSEATYESGFVIDKFPISRPNLTFSTLTVSNMSPEDSSIYLCSALPGWNTEAFFGQGTRLTVV.

J is TRBJ1-1 and V is TRBV11-2; maybe TRBD1 (5 bases). The V end lost 4 bases, the J end lost 5 bases, and 8 bases lay between the germline ends. Germline CDR1 reads SGHAT; CDR2 reads FQNNGV. The CDR3 sequence is 12 residues long. The CDR3 coding sequence is TGTGCCAGCAGCTGGGGGGTGACTGAAGCTTTCTTT. Translation gives CASSWGVTEAFF.

V gene TRBV30 combines with J gene TRBJ2-7; D unclear. This CDR3 region has 12 residues. V dropped 3 bases and J dropped 4 bases, with 10 bases sitting between them. Germline V gene lookup returns CDR1 GTSNPN and CDR2 SVGIG (reference sequence). Written as DNA, the CDR3 is TGTGCCTGGAGCGACCAACAATACGAGCAGTACTTC. Translated: CAWSDQQYEQYF.